Below are 30 T cell receptor beta chains sequenced from a single sample in a study of blood T cells in healthy people across ages. Through a sample-barcoded 5' primer and a J-beta primer mix, a second PCR was run for about 6 to 11 cycles. TCRdb re-called the 5' RACE reads with MiXCR, one entry per CDR3 protein. The sample has about 600,000 distinct CDR3 sequences, roughly 48% seen once; the top ten hold about 22%. Material for sequencing was blood. These receptors were collected from an elderly man in good health.

This clonotype was counted once. This rearrangement joins TRBV4-3 to TRBJ2-5; D assignment may be TRBD1 or TRBD2 (5 bases each). V was clipped by 1 base and J by 7 bases, with 13 bases between them. Per the germline V gene, CDR1 is LGHNA and CDR2 is YSLEER. CDR3 length: 14 amino acids. In nucleotides, the CDR3 is TGCGCCAGCAGCCAAGTACAGATTGGGGGGACCCAGTACTTC. Amino acids: CASSQVQIGGTQYF.

This chain joins TRBV2 and TRBJ2-3; no definite D call. Germline assignment: CDR1 SNHLY and CDR2 FYNNEI. Deletions cut 0 bases from V and 7 bases from J, with 11 bases between. The length of the CDR3 is 14 residues. CDR3 DNA: TGTGCCAGCAGTGAAGCGGTCGGTAGCTATACGCAGTATTTT. This encodes CASSEAVGSYTQYF.

The CDR3 coding sequence is TGTGCCAGCAGCAAATCGGGGACTAGCGGGACCTACGAGCAGTACTTC. This translates into CASSKSGTSGTYEQYF. This sequence joins TRBV21-1 and TRBJ2-7; the tabulated D call, TRBD2, remains unverified against the DNA. TRBV21-1 is recorded as a pseudogene. The CDR3 extends over 16 amino acids.

The CDR3 region has the DNA TGTGCCAGCAGCCAAGATGGGGCCGGATACTATGGCTACACCTTC. Translation gives CASSQDGAGYYGYTF. The chain links TRBV3-1 to TRBJ1-2; maybe TRBD1 (5 bases). Deletions cut 0 bases from V and 3 bases from J, with 11 bases between. This CDR3 comprises 15 residues. Germline loops: CDR1 LGHDT, CDR2 YNNKEL (reference sequence).

The V and J genes are TRBV7-2 and TRBJ2-7; D is perhaps TRBD1 or TRBD2 (5 bases each). This CDR3 is 14 amino acids long. V lost 5 bases and J 3 bases, leaving 14 bases between the germline ends. Looked up from germline, CDR1 is SGHTA and CDR2 is FQGNSA. The CDR3 coding sequence is TGTGCCAGCAGCCTCCACCGGGACGACTACGAGCAGTACTTC. Protein product: CASSLHRDDYEQYF.

This clonotype has a handful of counts. V gene TRBV5-1 combines with J gene TRBJ1-2; possible D gene TRBD1, 5 bases. Trimming left V 3 bases short and J 5 bases short, with 20 bases between. CDR3 size: 16 residues. CDR1 SGHRS and CDR2 YFSETQ come from the germline V gene. CDR3 loop: CASSSSTALGEYGYTF. The CDR3 DNA reads TGCGCCAGCAGCTCCTCGACAGCCCTAGGGGAATATGGCTACACCTTC.

The J gene is TRBJ1-1, the V gene TRBV9, with D unclear. Trimming left V 4 bases short and J 0 bases short, with 13 bases between. CDR1 SGDLS and CDR2 YYNGEE come from the germline V gene. This CDR3 is 15 amino acids long. The CDR3 is CASSLRADMNTEAFF. CDR3 in DNA: TGTGCCAGCAGCTTGAGGGCAGACATGAACACTGAAGCTTTCTTT.

The chain is built from TRBV20-1 and TRBJ2-3; a weak D match, TRBD2 (6 bases). This CDR3 contains 15 residues. The germline V gene has CDR1 DFQATT and CDR2 SNEGSKA (reference sequence). Deletions cut 5 bases from V and 2 bases from J, with 17 bases between. This CDR3 is CSAGSDSGVTDTQYF. The CDR3 coding sequence is TGCAGTGCTGGATCCGATAGCGGAGTCACAGATACGCAGTATTTT.

This chain uses TRBV27 with TRBJ2-1; 10 positions agree with TRBD1. With V trimmed by 7 bases and J by 10 bases, 13 bases remained unmatched. The CDR3 has 15 residues. Germline-derived CDR1 and CDR2 are MNHEY and SMNVEV (reference sequence). Here the CDR3 reads CASTGTGVPAREQFF. The CDR3, as DNA: TGTGCCAGCACCGGGACAGGGGTCCCCGCTAGGGAGCAGTTCTTC.

This clonotype came up a few times. The J gene is TRBJ2-5, the V gene TRBV4-3, with unresolved D. CDR3 length equals 13 residues. V shed 0 bases and J shed 10 bases, with 12 bases lying between them. Germline loops: CDR1 LGHNA, CDR2 YSLEER. CDR3 sequence reads: CASSQDQNDLQYF. Here the CDR3 DNA reads TGCGCCAGCAGCCAAGATCAGAACGACCTCCAGTACTTC.

The CDR3 DNA follows: TGCAGTGCGGCGACTAGCGGGGTGAGCACAGATACGCAGTATTTT. It is translated as CSAATSGVSTDTQYF. The rearrangement joins TRBV20-1 to TRBJ2-3, with 11 bases that match TRBD2. With V trimmed by 6 bases and J by 0 bases, 5 bases remained unmatched. The CDR3 is 15 residues long. Per the germline V gene, CDR1 is DFQATT and CDR2 is SNEGSKA (reference sequence).

The rearrangement uses TRBV3-1 and TRBJ2-7; possibly TRBD1 or TRBD2 for D (6 bases each). The J call may not be correct, given that the DNA end is closer to TRBJ2-5. The CDR3 runs 12 residues. Germline V gives CDR1 LGHDT, CDR2 YNNKEL (reference sequence). This chain's CDR3 is CASRRGAETQYF. CDR3 DNA sequence: TGTGCCAGCCGAAGGGGGGCGGAGACCCAGTACTTC.

This clonotype was counted a few times. The CDR3 sequence: CASSARDGSYNEQFF. CDR3 nucleotides: TGTGCCAGCAGCGCCCGGGACGGCTCCTACAATGAGCAGTTCTTC. The chain employs TRBV11-2 and TRBJ2-1; D might be TRBD1 or TRBD2, each matching 5 bases. V was pared by 5 bases and J by 0 bases, with 11 bases between. CDR3 length: 15 residues. Germline lookup yields CDR1 SGHAT and CDR2 FQNNGV. Supplemented by reference TRBV11-2 and TRBJ2-1, the full variable domain reads EAGVAQSPRYKIIEKRQSVAFWCNPISGHATLYWYQQILGQGPKLLIQFQNNGVVDDSQLPKDRFSAERLKGVDSTLKIQPAKLEDSAVYLCASSARDGSYNEQFFGPGTRLTVL.

V is TRBV30 and J is TRBJ1-1; 7 bases align to TRBD1. The CDR3 is made up of 14 amino acids. Trimming removed 0 bases from V and 7 bases from J; junction bases left unmatched: 8. Germline-derived CDR1 and CDR2 are GTSNPN and SVGIG (reference sequence). DNA for the CDR3: TGTGCCTGGAGTGTGGGGACAGCGGACAGTGAAGCTTTCTTT. Protein: CAWSVGTADSEAFF.

This clonotype appeared many times. The genes are TRBV6-5 and TRBJ2-3; possibly TRBD1 or TRBD2 for D (5 bases each). This CDR3 has 13 residues. Trimming cost V 5 bases and J 2 bases, with 8 bases left between them. Germline assignment: CDR1 MNHEY and CDR2 SVGAGI. CDR3 DNA: TGTGCCAGCAGTCGGGACCTCACAGATACGCAGTATTTT. Translating it yields CASSRDLTDTQYF.

This clonotype was counted between two and nine times. The chain uses TRBV7-2 and TRBJ2-7; 7 bases fit TRBD2. Germline CDR1 SGHTA, CDR2 FQGNSA. The CDR3 runs 14 residues. V shed 5 bases and J 5 bases; nucleotides not matched to a gene: 9. The CDR3, as DNA: TGTGCCAGCAGCGCGCGGGCGGGAGCCCACGAGCAGTACTTC. Translated, it gives CASSARAGAHEQYF.

This clonotype has just a few counts. CDR3 sequence reads: CASSTDREGQLFF. CDR3 in DNA: TGTGCCAGCAGCACGGACAGGGAAGGCCAACTGTTTTTT. The rearrangement uses TRBV7-8 and TRBJ1-4, with TRBD1 identical over 8 bases. Germline V gene data show CDR1 as SGHVS and CDR2 as FQNEAQ. Unmatched junction bases numbered 8, after V lost 5 bases and J lost 12 bases. The CDR3 is 13 amino acids. The variable domain in full, completed from reference TRBV7-8 and TRBJ1-4, reads GAGVSQSPRYKVAKRGQDVALRCDPISGHVSLFWYQQALGQGPEFLTYFQNEAQLDKSGLPSDRFFAERPEGSVSTLKIQRTQQEDSAVYLCASSTDREGQLFFGSGTQLSVL.

This chain links TRBV5-5 with TRBJ2-1; D may correspond to TRBD1 or TRBD2 (5 bases each). The germline V and J ends were trimmed by 4 bases and 3 bases, with 11 bases remaining between them. The CDR3 spans 14 residues. From germline, CDR1 is SGHKS and CDR2 YYEKEE (reference sequence). Here the CDR3 DNA reads TGTGCCAGCAGCCTACAGGACTTCTACAATGAGCAGTTCTTC. Translated, it gives CASSLQDFYNEQFF.

The chain couples TRBV3-1 to TRBJ2-1; the D call may be TRBD1 or TRBD2 (5 bases each). The CDR3 runs to 17 residues. Germline V gene lookup returns CDR1 LGHDT and CDR2 YNNKEL (reference sequence). V dropped 4 bases and J dropped 4 bases, with 20 bases sitting between them. The CDR3 is CASSPLQRPGRYNEQFF. Written as DNA, the CDR3 is TGTGCCAGCAGCCCGTTACAGCGCCCGGGACGATACAATGAGCAGTTCTTC.

This clonotype was seen only a few times. This sequence joins TRBV9 and TRBJ2-3; the D is unclear. V was pared by 7 bases and J by 0 bases, with 15 bases between. From germline, CDR1 is SGDLS and CDR2 YYNGEE. The CDR3 length is 15 residues. For the CDR3, the DNA is TGTGCCAGCGCCACGGAAGGTCAAAGCACAGATACGCAGTATTTT. Its protein product is CASATEGQSTDTQYF. The whole variable domain, filled in from reference TRBV9 and TRBJ2-3, reads DSGVTQTPKHLITATGQRVTLRCSPRSGDLSVYWYQQSLDQGLQFLIQYYNGEERAKGNILERFSAQQFPDLHSELNLSSLELGDSALYFCASATEGQSTDTQYFGPGTRLTVL.

The chain is built from TRBV10-3 and TRBJ2-1; D is possibly TRBD1 or TRBD2 (7 bases each). V lost 4 bases to trimming and J lost 0 bases, with 13 bases between them. Germline V gene data show CDR1 as ENHRY and CDR2 as SYGVKD. The CDR3 loop spans 16 amino acids. The CDR3 loop reads CAISGTGEGSYNEQFF. The CDR3 DNA sequence: TGTGCCATCAGTGGCACAGGGGAGGGCTCCTACAATGAGCAGTTCTTC.

The chain combines TRBV10-3 with TRBJ2-7; D could derive from TRBD1 or TRBD2 (5 bases each). CDR1 and CDR2 from the germline V gene are ENHRY and SYGVKD. This CDR3 has 14 amino acids. Trimming removed 6 bases from V and 5 bases from J, with 17 bases in between. CDR3 coding DNA: TGTGCCATCAGCCGGGTCCAGGGAGTCGACGAGCAGTACTTC. Residues: CAISRVQGVDEQYF.

This clonotype was counted at least ten times. The chain couples TRBV7-9 to TRBJ2-7, with D possibly matching TRBD2 (7 bases). Trimming took 5 bases from V and 4 from J, leaving 24 bases between them. Looked up from germline, CDR1 is SEHNR and CDR2 is FQNEAQ (reference sequence). This CDR3 is built from 17 residues. CDR3 sequence reads: CASSLRTAGSPTYEQYF. CDR3 sequence (DNA): TGTGCCAGCAGCCTTCGGACAGCGGGGAGCCCGACGTACGAGCAGTACTTC.

This clonotype has only a few counts. CDR3 sequence (DNA): TGTGCCAGCACCGCGACTATAAACAATGAGCAGTTCTTC. Amino acids: CASTATINNEQFF. V is TRBV6-5 and J is TRBJ2-1, with D perhaps matching TRBD2 (5 bases). V was cut by 7 bases and J by 5 bases, with 12 bases left in between. The CDR3 length is 13 residues. Germline loops: CDR1 MNHEY, CDR2 SVGAGI.

This clonotype has a count of ten or more. The chain employs TRBV6-5 and TRBJ2-3; a weak D match, TRBD1 (5 bases). Germline loops: CDR1 MNHEY, CDR2 SVGAGI. Trimming removed 2 bases from V and 2 bases from J, with 8 bases in between. This CDR3 is built from 14 residues. The CDR3 DNA reads TGTGCCAGCAGTTACGCACAGGCCACAGATACGCAGTATTTT. Protein product: CASSYAQATDTQYF.

The DNA for the CDR3 is TGTGCCAGCAGCTGGGACAGGATCCAGGGCTATGGCTACACCTTC. This translates into CASSWDRIQGYGYTF. The chain couples TRBV5-4 to TRBJ1-2, with 8 bases fitting TRBD1. The germline CDR1 and CDR2 sequences are SGHNT and YYREEE (reference sequence). Unmatched junction bases numbered 8, after V lost 3 bases and J lost 4 bases. This CDR3 contains 15 residues.

V usage is TRBV7-2 and J usage is TRBJ1-2; TRBD1 matches at 10 bases. The CDR3 consists of 14 residues. Germline V gene sequence: CDR1 SGHTA, CDR2 FQGNSA. J lost 8 bases, V lost 6 bases, and 9 bases had no gene match. The CDR3 nucleotides read TGTGCCAGCAGTTGGAGACAGGGGGCGGACGGCTACACCTTC. The encoded protein is CASSWRQGADGYTF.

The chain recombines TRBV10-3 with TRBJ2-5; D not resolved. The CDR3 length is 14 residues. Between the trimmed V and J ends, which lost 3 bases and 3 bases, there was a span of 11 bases. Germline V gives CDR1 ENHRY, CDR2 SYGVKD. The CDR3 DNA reads TGTGCCATCAGTGAACGGACCGCGGAAGAGACCCAGTACTTC. Residues: CAISERTAEETQYF.

The DNA of the CDR3 is TGTGCCAGCAGCCAAGGCCGGGTGTATCAGCCCCAGCATTTT. Translating it yields CASSQGRVYQPQHF. This chain joins TRBV3-1 and TRBJ1-5; D is undetermined. V lost 1 base and J 5 bases, leaving 9 bases between the germline ends. The CDR3 contains 14 residues. Germline V lookup: CDR1 LGHDT, CDR2 YNNKEL (reference sequence).

The chain recombines TRBV5-1 with TRBJ2-7; D may be TRBD1 (6 bases). Trimming removed 4 bases at V and 0 bases at J, with 14 bases between. Germline V gene lookup returns CDR1 SGHRS and CDR2 YFSETQ. The CDR3 runs 15 residues. The CDR3, as DNA: TGCGCCAGCAGCGTCCGGGACACCAGCTCCTACGAGCAGTACTTC. This codes for CASSVRDTSSYEQYF.